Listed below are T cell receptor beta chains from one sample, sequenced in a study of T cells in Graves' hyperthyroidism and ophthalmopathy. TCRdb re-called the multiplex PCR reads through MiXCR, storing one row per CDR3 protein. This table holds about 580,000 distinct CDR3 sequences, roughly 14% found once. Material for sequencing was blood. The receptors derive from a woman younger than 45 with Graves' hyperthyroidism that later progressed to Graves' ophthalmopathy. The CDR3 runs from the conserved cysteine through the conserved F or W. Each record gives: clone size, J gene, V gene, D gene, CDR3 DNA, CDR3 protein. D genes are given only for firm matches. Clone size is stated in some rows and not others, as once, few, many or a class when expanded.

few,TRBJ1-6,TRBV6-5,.,TGTGCCAGCAGTTACTCGCTCAGCTCCTATAATTCACCCCTCCACTTT,CASSYSLSSYNSPLHF
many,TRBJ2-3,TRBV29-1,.,TGCAGCGTTGTGGGGCAAACCCTTTCCACAGATACGCAGTATTTT,CSVVGQTLSTDTQYF
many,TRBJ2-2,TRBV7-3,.,TGTGCCAGCAGCCCGAAACTGGGACGGACCGGGGAGCTGTTTTTT,CASSPKLGRTGELFF
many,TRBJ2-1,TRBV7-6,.,TGTGCCAGCAGTTTTGTCGGTAACAATGAGCAGTTCTTC,CASSFVGNNEQFF
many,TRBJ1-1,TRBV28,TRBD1,TGTGCCAGCAGTAAGACAGGGTCCAACGCTGAAGCTTTCTTT,CASSKTGSNAEAFF
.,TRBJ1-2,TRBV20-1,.,TGCAGTGCTAGAGTTGGGACGGCGATTTATGGCTACACCTTC,CSARVGTAIYGYTF
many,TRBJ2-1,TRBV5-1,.,TGCGCCAGCAGCCGGCCCCCACATGAGCAGTTCTTC,CASSRPPHEQFF
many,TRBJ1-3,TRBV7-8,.,TGTGCCAGCAGCTTAGGACAGGTCTCTGGAAACACCATATATTTT,CASSLGQVSGNTIYF
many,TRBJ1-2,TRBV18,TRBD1,TGTGCCAGCTCACCACGGACAGGGGAGTACTATGGCTACACCTTC,CASSPRTGEYYGYTF
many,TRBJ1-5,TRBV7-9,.,TGTGCCAGCAGCTCCGAGGCAGGGCCCCAGCATTTT,CASSSEAGPQHF
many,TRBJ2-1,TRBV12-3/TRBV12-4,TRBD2,TGTGCCAGCAGTCCGGGACTAGCGGAATACAATGAGCAGTTCTTC,CASSPGLAEYNEQFF
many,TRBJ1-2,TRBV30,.,TGTGCCTGGGCGATTAACTATGGCTACACCTTC,CAWAINYGYTF
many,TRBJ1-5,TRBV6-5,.,TGTGCCAGCAGTTACCTGTCGAATCAGCCCCAGCATTTT,CASSYLSNQPQHF
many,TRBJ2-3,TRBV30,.,TGTGCCTGGAGTGATAGTTATCGAGATACGCAGTATTTT,CAWSDSYRDTQYF
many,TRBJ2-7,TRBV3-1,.,TGTGCCAGCAGTCCTCCTTACTGGGATAAGGTCTACGAGCAGTACTTC,CASSPPYWDKVYEQYF
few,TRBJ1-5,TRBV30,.,TGTGCCTGGAGTAAAGAGGGGAATCAGCCCCAGCATTTT,CAWSKEGNQPQHF
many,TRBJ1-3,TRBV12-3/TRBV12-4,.,TGTGCCAGCAGTTTTGGCAGCCCGCGAAACACCATATATTTT,CASSFGSPRNTIYF
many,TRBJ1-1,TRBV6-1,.,TGTGCCAGCAGAGACCACTCAGGAACTGAAGCTTTCTTT,CASRDHSGTEAFF
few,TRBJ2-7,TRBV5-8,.,TGTGCCAGCAGTCATCTCAGGGACATCTCCTACGAGCAGTACTTC,CASSHLRDISYEQYF
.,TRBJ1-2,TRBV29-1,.,TGCAGCGTCGCCGACCGGGACCCCGGCGCTTATAACTATGGCTACACCTTC,CSVADRDPGAYNYGYTF
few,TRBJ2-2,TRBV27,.,TGTGCCAGCAGCCACGAACCCACCGAGGAGCTGTTTTTT,CASSHEPTEELFF
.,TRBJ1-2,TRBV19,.,TGTGCCAGTAGTATCTCGGCGGCGAACTATGGCTACACCTTC,CASSISAANYGYTF
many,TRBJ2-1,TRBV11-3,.,TGTGCCGTCCAGGCGACAAGTGAGCAGTTCTTC,CAVQATSEQFF
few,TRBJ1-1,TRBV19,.,TGTGCCAGTAGTACCCGGACGGGCACTGAAGCTTTCTTT,CASSTRTGTEAFF
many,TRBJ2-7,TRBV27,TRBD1,TGTGCCAGCCGTCATACAGGGGAGTCCCTTCTCGAGCAGTACTTC,CASRHTGESLLEQYF
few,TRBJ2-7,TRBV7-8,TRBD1,TGTGCCAGCAGCCAGACAGGGGCTAGCTCCTACGAGCAGTACTTC,CASSQTGASSYEQYF
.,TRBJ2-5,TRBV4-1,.,TGCGCCAGCAGCCAACCTGGGGATCAAGAGACCCAGTACTTC,CASSQPGDQETQYF